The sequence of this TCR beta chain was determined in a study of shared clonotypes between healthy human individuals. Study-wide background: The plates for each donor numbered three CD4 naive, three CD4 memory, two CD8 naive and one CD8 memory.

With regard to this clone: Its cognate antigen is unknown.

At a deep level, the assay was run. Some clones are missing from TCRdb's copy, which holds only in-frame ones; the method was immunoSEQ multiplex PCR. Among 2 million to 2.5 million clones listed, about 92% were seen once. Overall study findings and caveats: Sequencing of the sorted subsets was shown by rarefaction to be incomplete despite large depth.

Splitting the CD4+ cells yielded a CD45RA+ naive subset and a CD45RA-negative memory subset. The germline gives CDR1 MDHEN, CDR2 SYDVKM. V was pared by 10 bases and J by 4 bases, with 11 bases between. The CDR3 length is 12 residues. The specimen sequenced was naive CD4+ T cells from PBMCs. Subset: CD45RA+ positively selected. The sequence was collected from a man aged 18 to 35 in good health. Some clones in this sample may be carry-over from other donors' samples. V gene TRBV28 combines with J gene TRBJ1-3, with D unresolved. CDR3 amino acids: CATTPPGNTIYF. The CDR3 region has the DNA TGTGCCACTACCCCCCCGGGAAACACCATATATTTT.